Each of the 13 T cell receptor beta chains below was sequenced from the same sample in a study of blood T cells in healthy people across ages. Then a second PCR, running about 7 to 11 cycles, was carried out with a sample-barcoded 5' primer and a J-beta primer mix. Each CDR3 protein gets one entry after TCRdb re-called the 5' RACE reads with MiXCR. The table shows under 800,000 distinct CDR3 sequences, with 40% to 45% occurring only once. The sequenced sample consisted of blood. All receptors come from a woman aged 60-75 years in good health.

A few counts support this clonotype. V gene TRBV5-1 combines with J gene TRBJ2-3; a possible D gene is TRBD2 (5 bases). The CDR3 sequence is 16 residues long. V dropped 2 bases and J dropped 0 bases, with 13 bases sitting between them. The germline V gene encodes CDR1 SGHRS and CDR2 YFSETQ. The CDR3 region has the DNA TGCGCCAGCAGCTTAGCGGACTGGCCTAGCACAGATACGCAGTATTTT. Encoded protein: CASSLADWPSTDTQYF.

The chain employs TRBV20-1 and TRBJ2-7; 8 bases are a match to TRBD1. Germline V gives CDR1 DFQATT, CDR2 SNEGSKA (reference sequence). The trim removed 5 bases at V and 2 bases at J, leaving 5 bases unmatched. The CDR3 has 13 amino acids. CDR3 sequence (DNA): TGCAGTGCTGAGGACAGGGCGCCCTACGAGCAGTACTTC. This sequence encodes CSAEDRAPYEQYF.

The V and J genes are TRBV19 and TRBJ2-2, with TRBD1 matching over 8 bases. From germline, CDR1 is LNHDA and CDR2 SQIVND (reference sequence). The CDR3 has 17 residues. V trimming: 5 bases; J trimming: 3 bases; junction bases outside the gene matches: 11. CDR3 in DNA: TGTGCCAGTAGTTCTGTAACCGGGACAGGTTACACCGGGGAGCTGTTTTTT. Its translation is CASSSVTGTGYTGELFF. Variable domain in full (rest from reference TRBV19 and TRBJ2-2): DGGITQSPKYLFRKEGQNVTLSCEQNLNHDAMYWYRQDPGQGLRLIYYSQIVNDFQKGDIAEGYSVSREKKESFPLTVTSAQKNPTAFYLCASSSVTGTGYTGELFFGEGSRLTVL.

With regard to this clonotype: The missing conserved phenylalanine or tryptophan at the end of this CDR3 makes a read error likely. The chain joins TRBV15 to TRBJ1-1; D possibly corresponds to TRBD1 (5 bases). Germline V gives CDR1 LNHNV, CDR2 YYDKDF (reference sequence). Deletions cut 9 bases from V and 2 bases from J, with 10 bases between. This CDR3 has 12 residues. The CDR3 DNA is TGTGCCACGGGGGAGGGAAACACTGAAGCTTTCCTT. Protein sequence: CATGEGNTEAFL.

The chain links TRBV5-4 to TRBJ2-4, with D maybe TRBD1 (6 bases). The J call is in doubt because the DNA end fits TRBJ2-7 better. Germline V gene data show CDR1 as SGHNT and CDR2 as YYREEE (reference sequence). The CDR3 sequence is 16 residues long. CDR3 coding DNA: TGTGCCAGCAGCTTGGAAGGGGGTCCCGCAAACTACGAGCAGTACTTC. Translating gives CASSLEGGPANYEQYF.

The chain links TRBV3-1 to TRBJ2-3, with 8 bases fitting TRBD2. The CDR3 covers 16 residues. Trimming took 0 bases from V and 1 from J; bases not matched to a gene: 3. Germline loops: CDR1 LGHDT, CDR2 YNNKEL (reference sequence). CDR3 bases: TGTGCCAGCAGCCAAGAGGCAGCGGGGGGCACAGATACGCAGTATTTT. Amino acids: CASSQEAAGGTDTQYF.

V usage is TRBV5-1 and J usage is TRBJ2-5, with 8 bases lining up with TRBD2. The CDR3 runs to 16 residues. With V trimmed by 0 bases and J by 1 base, 5 bases remained unmatched. From germline, CDR1 is SGHRS and CDR2 YFSETQ. The CDR3 nucleotides read TGCGCCAGCAGCTTGGCGTCAGCGGGAGCCCAAGAGACCCAGTACTTC. Amino acids: CASSLASAGAQETQYF.

This clonotype was observed a few times. This sequence may be a read error, since a much larger clone differs from it by one base. This chain joins TRBV7-2 and TRBJ1-6; D is unresolved. The V gene's germline CDR1 is SGHTA and CDR2 FQGNSA. The CDR3 has 17 amino acids. The CDR3 sequence is CASSSLPRQDRNSPPHF. CDR3 nucleotides: TGTGCCAGCAGCTCCCTGCCCCGACAAGATCGGAATTCACCCCCCCACTTT.

There are a few counts of this clonotype. The rearrangement joins TRBV20-1 to TRBJ2-1; D may be TRBD1 (7 bases). The CDR3 is 15 residues long. Germline V gives CDR1 DFQATT, CDR2 SNEGSKA (reference sequence). V was pared by 3 bases and J by 3 bases, with 15 bases between. Here the CDR3 DNA reads TGCAGTGCTAGGGTTAACAGGGGAGGCTACAATGAGCAGTTCTTC. This codes for CSARVNRGGYNEQFF.

The rearrangement uses TRBV3-1 and TRBJ2-1; a weak D match, TRBD2 (5 bases). The V and J ends lost 0 bases and 11 bases respectively, with 11 bases between them. The CDR3 length is 13 residues. CDR1 is LGHDT and CDR2 is YNNKEL in the germline V gene (reference sequence). The CDR3 reads CASSQEERVKQFF. Written as DNA, the CDR3 is TGTGCCAGCAGCCAAGAGGAGAGGGTGAAGCAGTTCTTC.

This clonotype was counted many times. The chain is built from TRBV29-1 and TRBJ2-5; TRBD1 matches at 7 bases. Germline V gives CDR1 SQVTM, CDR2 ANQGSEA. The CDR3 is 14 residues long. The ends lost 8 bases at V and 4 bases at J; junction bases unmatched: 13. This CDR3 reads CSSLDAGGGETQYF. The CDR3 nucleotides read TGCAGCTCGTTGGATGCAGGGGGTGGAGAGACCCAGTACTTC.

The rearrangement joins TRBV11-2 to TRBJ2-3; TRBD2 matches at 7 bases. The J segment lost 1 base and the V segment lost 0 bases, leaving 4 bases of the junction unmatched. Germline-derived CDR1 and CDR2 are SGHAT and FQNNGV. The CDR3 totals 16 residues. CDR3 bases: TGTGCCAGCAGCTTAGATGGGGGGGGGGGCACAGATACGCAGTATTTT. Its protein is CASSLDGGGGTDTQYF.

This clonotype was recorded once. This rearrangement joins TRBV6-6 to TRBJ2-4, with 7 bases matching TRBD1. Trimming removed 6 bases from V and 6 bases from J; junction bases left unmatched: 2. Germline V gene lookup returns CDR1 MNHNY and CDR2 SVGAGI (reference sequence). This CDR3 comprises 12 residues. CDR3 protein: CASRWDRNIQYF. The DNA for the CDR3 is TGTGCCAGCAGGTGGGACAGAAACATTCAGTACTTC.